This entry describes one T cell receptor (beta chain). In the source study's methods: Using reference gene primer amplification, nucleated cell counts were estimated. Profiling relied on immunoSEQ multiplex PCR, and the TCRdb table lists in-frame clones only, not all of them. That table is the source of V, J and clone size, and D and trimming were worked out from the DNA. The sample lists 60,000 to 75,000 clones, around 88% occurring once. This specimen belongs to a study of blood T cell repertoires in COVID-19. Whole-study context: The study drew acute and convalescent COVID-19 samples from the United States, Italy and Spain. PBMCs, B-cell-depleted T cells, or T cells provided the cDNA or gDNA that made up the material.

Trimming removed 3 bases from V and 2 bases from J; junction bases left unmatched: 6. This CDR3 comprises 14 residues. Germline V CDR1 and CDR2: DFQATT, SNEGSKA (reference sequence). Specimen: peripheral blood. This TCR was sampled from a woman of 80 years or more with acute or convalescent COVID-19. The V gene is TRBV20-1, the J gene TRBJ2-7; TRBD2 aligns across 8 bases. The CDR3 region is CSASYSAGAYEQYF. As DNA, the CDR3 is TGCAGTGCTAGTTACTCAGCGGGGGCCTACGAGCAGTACTTC.